This TCR beta chain was retrieved from a study of cytomegalovirus exposure and HLA in healthy donors. Study observations and caveats: Association of approximately 18,000 TCR beta sequences with HLA alleles was found at 0.05 false discovery rate in a later analysis. Equally common other TCR beta chains were less clonally expanded than HLA-associated ones, a later analysis found. Researchers reported in a later analysis that a missense DCLRE1C variant was tied to TCR beta V- and J-gene trimming. A likely sequencing artifact accounted for one observed cluster of highly shared sequence variants.

Vbeta (60) and Jbeta (13) primers were used in the PCR. Sequencing was performed with immunoSEQ multiplex PCR; in TCRdb, only in-frame clones are kept and a portion is missing. This sample's table reports 200,000 or so clones. The CDR3 covers 14 residues. Looked up from germline, CDR1 is MNHNS and CDR2 is SASEGT. Deletions cut 6 bases from V and 8 bases from J, with 19 bases between. Regarding this clone: Its antigen is not identified.

The specimen was PBMCs. The TCR was taken from a boy aged 5-17 years in good health and CMV-seronegative. The rearrangement uses TRBV6-1 and TRBJ1-2; D possibly corresponds to TRBD1 (6 bases). CDR3 bases: TGTGCCAGCAGCCCCCGGGGGGGGGCGTCGGGCTACACCTTC. This codes for CASSPRGGASGYTF.